Below are 32 T cell receptor beta chains sequenced from a single sample in a study of long-term antiretroviral therapy in people with HIV. Assay version v3.0 of immunoSEQ was used, and it was run at survey level. Repertoires were generated with immunoSEQ multiplex PCR, while TCRdb's copy carries only in-frame clones and drops some. Of almost 35,000 clones listed, nearly 95% are singletons. The sequencing here drew on unsorted PBMCs, taken about 5.1 years after starting antiretroviral therapy. These receptors were obtained from a woman aged 50 to 65 with HIV.

V usage is TRBV7-8 and J usage is TRBJ1-5; no definite D call. Germline-derived CDR1 and CDR2 are SGHVS and FQNEAQ. This CDR3 is built from 13 residues. Trimming stripped 3 bases from V and 5 bases from J, with 8 bases between. CDR3: CASSFGRDQPQHF. DNA for the CDR3: TGTGCCAGCAGCTTCGGACGAGATCAGCCCCAGCATTTT.

The chain joins TRBV2 to TRBJ2-7; D is uncertain. Germline CDR1 is SNHLY and CDR2 is FYNNEI. The CDR3 length is 10 residues. Deletions cut 6 bases from V and 3 bases from J, with 3 bases between. The CDR3 bases are TGTGCCAGCAGGGTCTACGAGCAGTACTTC. Encoded protein: CASRVYEQYF.

The chain carries TRBV19 and TRBJ1-5; perhaps TRBD1 as D (5 bases). The V end lost 3 bases, the J end lost 7 bases, and 19 bases lay between the germline ends. The CDR3 length is 16 residues. Germline CDR1 is LNHDA and CDR2 is SQIVND (reference sequence). The CDR3 sequence: CASSIRLAGTFQPQHF. The CDR3 bases are TGTGCCAGTAGTATCCGTCTAGCAGGGACTTTCCAGCCCCAGCATTTT. Full variable domain (missing parts from reference TRBV19 and TRBJ1-5): DGGITQSPKYLFRKEGQNVTLSCEQNLNHDAMYWYRQDPGQGLRLIYYSQIVNDFQKGDIAEGYSVSREKKESFPLTVTSAQKNPTAFYLCASSIRLAGTFQPQHFGDGTRLSIL.

The gene calls are TRBV5-4 and TRBJ2-3, with unresolved D. Germline V gene lookup returns CDR1 SGHNT and CDR2 YYREEE (reference sequence). V lost 3 bases, J lost 3 bases, and 14 bases lay in between. The CDR3 extends over 15 amino acids. In nucleotides, the CDR3 is TGTGCCAGCAGCTCAGCCTCGGCGTCGACAGATACGCAGTATTTT. Its protein is CASSSASASTDTQYF.

The chain is built from TRBV6-4 and TRBJ1-1, with D tentatively TRBD1 (5 bases). The germline V gene encodes CDR1 MRHNA and CDR2 SNTAGT. The CDR3 sequence is 13 residues long. V gave up 4 bases and J gave up 6 bases, with 12 bases separating them. The CDR3, as DNA: TGTGCCAGCAGTGCAGGGAATTCGGCTGAAGCTTTCTTT. Translation gives CASSAGNSAEAFF.

J is TRBJ1-4 and V is TRBV5-1, with TRBD1 identical over 8 bases. The ends lost 7 bases at V and 2 bases at J; junction bases unmatched: 7. The CDR3 has 15 residues. Per the germline V gene, CDR1 is SGHRS and CDR2 is YFSETQ. The DNA for the CDR3 is TGCGCCAGCCGGGACAGGCCTTTCACTAATGAAAAACTGTTTTTT. Amino acids: CASRDRPFTNEKLFF.

The CDR3 DNA reads TGCGCCAGCAGCCAAGAGGGCGGCCGCAACTACGAGCAGTACTTC. Protein: CASSQEGGRNYEQYF. This chain uses TRBV4-1 with TRBJ2-7; the D is unclear. CDR1 and CDR2 (germline): MGHRA, YSYEKL. CDR3 length: 15 amino acids. The V gene lost 0 bases and the J gene lost 3 bases, with 12 bases spanning the gap.

The V call is TRBV2, the J call TRBJ2-7; 9 bases map to TRBD1. J gave up 3 bases and V 10 bases, and 7 bases lay outside the gene matches. Germline CDR1 and CDR2: SNHLY and FYNNEI. The CDR3 is 13 residues long. Written as DNA, the CDR3 is TGTGCCAACAGGCGGGACAGGGACTACGAGCAGTACTTC. Translation: CANRRDRDYEQYF.

This chain joins TRBV5-1 and TRBJ1-2; 9 bases agree with TRBD1. The V gene end was trimmed by 4 bases and the J gene end by 7 bases; junction bases not matched to a gene: 5. The CDR3 spans 13 residues. Germline lookup yields CDR1 SGHRS and CDR2 YFSETQ. The CDR3 loop is CASSRDRETGYTF. The DNA for the CDR3 is TGCGCCAGCAGCCGGGACAGGGAGACTGGCTACACCTTC.

The rearrangement links TRBV6-1 to TRBJ1-6; D gene ambiguous. The CDR3 extends over 16 amino acids. The V end lost 3 bases, the J end lost 6 bases, and 15 bases lay between the germline ends. Looked up from germline, CDR1 is MNHNS and CDR2 is SASEGT. CDR3 region: CASSDNHGPINSPLHF. In DNA form, the CDR3 reads TGTGCCAGCAGTGATAACCACGGGCCGATTAATTCACCCCTCCACTTT.

The V call is TRBV10-2, the J call TRBJ1-6; D remains unclear. V dropped 5 bases and J dropped 0 bases, with 11 bases sitting between them. This CDR3 has 16 residues. The germline CDR1 and CDR2 sequences are WSHSY and SAAADI. The CDR3 region is CASSQRQSSYNSPLHF. For the CDR3, the DNA is TGCGCCAGCAGTCAGCGCCAGAGCTCCTATAATTCACCCCTCCACTTT.

CDR3 nucleotide sequence: TGTGCCAGTAGCCCGGGACTCGTGGGTTACGAGCAGTACTTC. It encodes CASSPGLVGYEQYF. J is TRBJ2-7 and V is TRBV19; perhaps TRBD2 as D (6 bases). Germline CDR1 is LNHDA and CDR2 is SQIVND (reference sequence). The CDR3 spans 14 residues. Between the trimmed V and J ends, which lost 6 bases and 4 bases, there was a span of 16 bases.

The chain uses TRBV14 and TRBJ1-1; D is unresolved. Germline lookup yields CDR1 SGHDN and CDR2 FVKESK. Trimming left V 8 bases short and J 0 bases short, with 10 bases between. CDR3 length: 13 amino acids. The CDR3 region is CASGQLMNTEAFF. CDR3 nucleotides: TGTGCCAGCGGGCAGCTTATGAACACTGAAGCTTTCTTT.

The gene calls are TRBV30 and TRBJ2-7; D remains ambiguous. Germline V lookup: CDR1 GTSNPN, CDR2 SVGIG (reference sequence). CDR3 size: 14 residues. The ends were cut back, 2 bases at V and 3 bases at J, with 14 bases in the middle. The CDR3 nucleotides are TGTGCCTGGAGTACTCCGGGTAGAGGCTACGAGCAGTACTTC. Protein: CAWSTPGRGYEQYF.

The chain combines TRBV19 with TRBJ1-5, with TRBD1 matching 8 bases. Losses at the gene ends were 3 bases for V and 7 bases for J; bases not matched to a gene: 17. Germline CDR1 reads LNHDA; CDR2 reads SQIVND (reference sequence). The CDR3 has 18 residues. CDR3 DNA: TGTGCCAGTAGTATTGAACAGGGGGTGGGTTCCTTTGGGCAGCCCCAGCATTTT. This translates into CASSIEQGVGSFGQPQHF.

This chain uses TRBV10-3 with TRBJ1-1, with a weak D call TRBD1 (6 bases). Trimming shortened V by 7 bases and J by 1 base, and 13 bases separated the two germline ends. Germline CDR1 ENHRY, CDR2 SYGVKD. The CDR3 has 14 amino acids. The chain's CDR3 is CAINQGRGNTEAFF. The CDR3 coding sequence is TGTGCCATCAATCAAGGCAGGGGGAACACTGAAGCTTTCTTT.

V and J are TRBV18 and TRBJ2-2; perhaps TRBD1 as D (5 bases). With 4 bases removed from V and 3 bases from J, the gap between germline ends came to 6 bases. This CDR3 region has 13 residues. The germline V gene encodes CDR1 KGHSH and CDR2 LQKENI. CDR3 loop: CASSRQHTGELFF. The CDR3 nucleotides read TGTGCCAGCTCACGACAGCACACCGGGGAGCTGTTTTTT.

This rearrangement joins TRBV5-6 to TRBJ2-5; no clear D gene. The CDR3 is made up of 13 amino acids. Trimming cost V 4 bases and J 4 bases, with 11 bases left between them. Per germline, CDR1 SGHDT and CDR2 YYEEEE. The DNA for the CDR3 is TGTGCCAGCAGCCCCCCGGGTTTAGAGACCCAGTACTTC. It encodes CASSPPGLETQYF.

The gene calls are TRBV4-1 and TRBJ2-1, with 8 bases fitting TRBD1. The CDR3 spans 16 residues. V was clipped by 2 bases and J by 7 bases; unmatched bases: 10. Per germline, CDR1 MGHRA and CDR2 YSYEKL. As DNA, the CDR3 is TGCGCCAGCAGCCAACCGAGCAGGGGGCGCCGAAATGAGCAGTTCTTC. Protein sequence: CASSQPSRGRRNEQFF.

The CDR3 DNA is TGTGCCAGCAGCTTGTGGGCAGGGAATGATCAGCCCCAGCATTTT. This encodes CASSLWAGNDQPQHF. The chain recombines TRBV7-2 with TRBJ1-5; perhaps TRBD1 as D (5 bases). CDR3 length: 15 residues. Germline CDR1 SGHTA, CDR2 FQGNSA. V was trimmed by 3 bases and J by 5 bases, leaving 14 bases between them.

The rearrangement links TRBV4-2 to TRBJ2-3, with D possibly being TRBD2 (6 bases). Germline CDR1 and CDR2: LGHNA and YNFKEQ. The CDR3 extends over 16 amino acids. V lost 1 base, J lost 1 base, and 12 bases lay in between. DNA for the CDR3: TGTGCCAGCAGCCAAGGGGTGGGCGGGGGCACAGATACGCAGTATTTT. Translating it yields CASSQGVGGGTDTQYF.

The V gene is TRBV28, the J gene TRBJ1-5; TRBD1 aligns across 8 bases. The length of the CDR3 is 17 residues. CDR1 is MDHEN and CDR2 is SYDVKM in the germline V gene. J gave up 3 bases and V 4 bases, and 11 bases lay outside the gene matches. DNA for the CDR3: TGTGCCAGCAGTTGGCGACGTCAGGGGGCGATCAATCAGCCCCAGCATTTT. Its translation: CASSWRRQGAINQPQHF.

The chain recombines TRBV7-8 with TRBJ1-6; a weak D match, TRBD1 (6 bases). Trimming pared 2 bases from V and 13 bases from J, leaving 15 bases between. Germline V gene sequence: CDR1 SGHVS, CDR2 FQNEAQ. This CDR3 spans 14 amino acids. DNA for the CDR3: TGTGCCAGCAGCTTAAGTCAGGGGAGAGGCCCCCTCCACTTT. It specifies CASSLSQGRGPLHF.

The V call is TRBV13, the J call TRBJ2-7; TRBD1 matches 8 bases. The CDR3 extends over 15 amino acids. Germline CDR1 is PRHDT and CDR2 is FYEKMQ (reference sequence). The V and J ends lost 6 bases and 10 bases, in that order; junction bases with no gene match: 17. In DNA form, the CDR3 reads TGTGCCAGCAGGAACCTAGAGGACAGGGAGCCTCATCAGTACTTC. It codes for CASRNLEDREPHQYF.

The chain carries TRBV4-3 and TRBJ2-1, with D possibly matching TRBD2 (6 bases). The CDR3 sequence is 16 residues long. Looked up from germline, CDR1 is LGHNA and CDR2 is YSLEER. Trimming took off 4 bases at V and 3 bases at J, with 16 bases between the two ends. CDR3 residues: CASSLILGTYYNEQFF. CDR3 DNA: TGCGCCAGCAGCCTCATCCTCGGGACTTACTACAATGAGCAGTTCTTC.

This sequence joins TRBV2 and TRBJ2-3; D ambiguous. CDR3 length: 10 residues. Deletions cut 8 bases from V and 6 bases from J, with 6 bases between. Germline-derived CDR1 and CDR2 are SNHLY and FYNNEI. CDR3 loop: CASGRDTQYF. CDR3 in DNA: TGTGCCAGCGGACGGGATACGCAGTATTTT.

This chain joins TRBV7-3 and TRBJ2-1; weak D call: TRBD2 (6 bases). V lost 2 bases and J lost 0, with 20 bases in between. Per germline, CDR1 SGHTA and CDR2 FQGTGA. The CDR3 sequence is 19 residues long. This chain's CDR3 is CASSLYGSHGGISYNEQFF. The CDR3 DNA sequence: TGTGCCAGCAGCTTATATGGAAGTCACGGGGGAATCTCCTACAATGAGCAGTTCTTC.

The chain recombines TRBV5-6 with TRBJ2-3; D is tentatively TRBD1 or TRBD2 (6 bases each). The CDR3 has 12 amino acids. V gave up 5 bases and J gave up 6 bases, with 10 bases separating them. The germline CDR1 and CDR2 sequences are SGHDT and YYEEEE. Here the CDR3 reads CASSWGADTQYF. In DNA, the CDR3 is TGTGCCAGCAGTTGGGGGGCGGATACGCAGTATTTT. Full variable domain (missing parts from reference TRBV5-6 and TRBJ2-3): DAGVTQSPTHLIKTRGQQVTLRCSPKSGHDTVSWYQQALGQGPQFIFQYYEEEERQRGNFPDRFSGHQFPNYSSELNVNALLLGDSALYLCASSWGADTQYFGPGTRLTVL.

A single count supports this clone. The CDR3 coding sequence is TGTGCCAGCAGCGTTACAGGGGGGGGTGGCTACACCTTC. Amino acid sequence: CASSVTGGGGYTF. The chain has TRBV9 and TRBJ1-2; 8 bases are shared with TRBD1. The CDR3 runs 13 residues. The germline V gene has CDR1 SGDLS and CDR2 YYNGEE. V shed 2 bases and J 7 bases; nucleotides not matched to a gene: 4.

The chain combines TRBV5-4 with TRBJ2-3; tentatively, D is TRBD1 (5 bases). The V and J ends lost 4 bases and 1 base respectively, with 16 bases between them. Germline CDR1 is SGHNT and CDR2 is YYREEE (reference sequence). This CDR3 is built from 16 residues. CDR3 sequence reads: CASSRPQGGRTDTQYF. CDR3 sequence (DNA): TGTGCCAGCAGCCGACCCCAGGGTGGACGCACAGATACGCAGTATTTT. The whole variable domain, filled in from reference TRBV5-4 and TRBJ2-3, reads ETGVTQSPTHLIKTRGQQVTLRCSSQSGHNTVSWYQQALGQGPQFIFQYYREEENGRGNFPPRFSGLQFPNYSSELNVNALELDDSALYLCASSRPQGGRTDTQYFGPGTRLTVL.

This chain connects TRBV18 to TRBJ1-3; D may be TRBD1 (5 bases). Per germline, CDR1 KGHSH and CDR2 LQKENI. The CDR3 covers 15 residues. Trimming shortened V by 3 bases and J by 3 bases, and 12 bases separated the two germline ends. Here the CDR3 reads CASSPPGLGGNTIYF. The CDR3 DNA sequence: TGTGCCAGCTCACCGCCAGGGCTGGGTGGAAACACCATATATTTT.

This chain joins TRBV7-9 and TRBJ2-1, with 9 positions matching TRBD2. This CDR3 has 16 residues. J lost 6 bases, V lost 0 bases, and 6 bases had no gene match. The germline CDR1 and CDR2 sequences are SEHNR and FQNEAQ (reference sequence). The CDR3 reads CASSLAARGGRNEQFF. The CDR3 DNA reads TGTGCCAGCAGCTTAGCCGCGCGGGGGGGCCGCAATGAGCAGTTCTTC.